This T cell receptor beta chain was captured by sequencing in a study of blood T cell repertoires in COVID-19. Method: immunoSEQ multiplex PCR; TCRdb's copy keeps in-frame clones and lacks some. Here the sample spans around 250,000 clones, approximately 82% being singletons. This CDR3 is 16 amino acids long. The clonotype originates from a woman aged 18-29 years with acute or convalescent COVID-19. V and J are TRBV21-1 and TRBJ2-7; the listed D gene, TRBD1, was not tested against the DNA. TRBV21-1 is a listed pseudogene. Input material: peripheral blood. The CDR3 region is CASSNKTGQPSYEQYF. The CDR3 coding sequence is TGTGCCAGCAGCAATAAAACGGGACAGCCTTCCTACGAGCAGTACTTC.